This TCR beta chain was recovered during a study of response to subunit inactivated influenza vaccine. This clonotype was seen more than once but under ten times. Its target is unknown. TCRdb called the RT-PCR reads again in MiXCR, with one record for every CDR3 protein. The sample lists about 480,000 distinct CDR3 sequences; roughly 23% were seen once. Study outcomes and limitations: Authors suggested that a seasonal influenza vaccination recruits few new T cells each time.

The source material was CD4+ T cells sorted from PBMCs, sampled 5 days after vaccination. The receptor comes from a man aged 50-60 years who received an inactivated influenza vaccine.

The CDR3 sequence is CASSRDRYYGYTF. CDR3 DNA sequence: TGCGCCAGCAGTCGGGACAGATACTATGGCTACACCTTC. The V gene is TRBV10-1, the J gene TRBJ1-2; 7 bases are shared with TRBD1. The CDR3 is made up of 13 amino acids. The germline V gene has CDR1 WNHNN and CDR2 SYGVQD (reference sequence). Germline trimming cut 5 bases from V and 3 bases from J; bases unmatched to any gene: 3.